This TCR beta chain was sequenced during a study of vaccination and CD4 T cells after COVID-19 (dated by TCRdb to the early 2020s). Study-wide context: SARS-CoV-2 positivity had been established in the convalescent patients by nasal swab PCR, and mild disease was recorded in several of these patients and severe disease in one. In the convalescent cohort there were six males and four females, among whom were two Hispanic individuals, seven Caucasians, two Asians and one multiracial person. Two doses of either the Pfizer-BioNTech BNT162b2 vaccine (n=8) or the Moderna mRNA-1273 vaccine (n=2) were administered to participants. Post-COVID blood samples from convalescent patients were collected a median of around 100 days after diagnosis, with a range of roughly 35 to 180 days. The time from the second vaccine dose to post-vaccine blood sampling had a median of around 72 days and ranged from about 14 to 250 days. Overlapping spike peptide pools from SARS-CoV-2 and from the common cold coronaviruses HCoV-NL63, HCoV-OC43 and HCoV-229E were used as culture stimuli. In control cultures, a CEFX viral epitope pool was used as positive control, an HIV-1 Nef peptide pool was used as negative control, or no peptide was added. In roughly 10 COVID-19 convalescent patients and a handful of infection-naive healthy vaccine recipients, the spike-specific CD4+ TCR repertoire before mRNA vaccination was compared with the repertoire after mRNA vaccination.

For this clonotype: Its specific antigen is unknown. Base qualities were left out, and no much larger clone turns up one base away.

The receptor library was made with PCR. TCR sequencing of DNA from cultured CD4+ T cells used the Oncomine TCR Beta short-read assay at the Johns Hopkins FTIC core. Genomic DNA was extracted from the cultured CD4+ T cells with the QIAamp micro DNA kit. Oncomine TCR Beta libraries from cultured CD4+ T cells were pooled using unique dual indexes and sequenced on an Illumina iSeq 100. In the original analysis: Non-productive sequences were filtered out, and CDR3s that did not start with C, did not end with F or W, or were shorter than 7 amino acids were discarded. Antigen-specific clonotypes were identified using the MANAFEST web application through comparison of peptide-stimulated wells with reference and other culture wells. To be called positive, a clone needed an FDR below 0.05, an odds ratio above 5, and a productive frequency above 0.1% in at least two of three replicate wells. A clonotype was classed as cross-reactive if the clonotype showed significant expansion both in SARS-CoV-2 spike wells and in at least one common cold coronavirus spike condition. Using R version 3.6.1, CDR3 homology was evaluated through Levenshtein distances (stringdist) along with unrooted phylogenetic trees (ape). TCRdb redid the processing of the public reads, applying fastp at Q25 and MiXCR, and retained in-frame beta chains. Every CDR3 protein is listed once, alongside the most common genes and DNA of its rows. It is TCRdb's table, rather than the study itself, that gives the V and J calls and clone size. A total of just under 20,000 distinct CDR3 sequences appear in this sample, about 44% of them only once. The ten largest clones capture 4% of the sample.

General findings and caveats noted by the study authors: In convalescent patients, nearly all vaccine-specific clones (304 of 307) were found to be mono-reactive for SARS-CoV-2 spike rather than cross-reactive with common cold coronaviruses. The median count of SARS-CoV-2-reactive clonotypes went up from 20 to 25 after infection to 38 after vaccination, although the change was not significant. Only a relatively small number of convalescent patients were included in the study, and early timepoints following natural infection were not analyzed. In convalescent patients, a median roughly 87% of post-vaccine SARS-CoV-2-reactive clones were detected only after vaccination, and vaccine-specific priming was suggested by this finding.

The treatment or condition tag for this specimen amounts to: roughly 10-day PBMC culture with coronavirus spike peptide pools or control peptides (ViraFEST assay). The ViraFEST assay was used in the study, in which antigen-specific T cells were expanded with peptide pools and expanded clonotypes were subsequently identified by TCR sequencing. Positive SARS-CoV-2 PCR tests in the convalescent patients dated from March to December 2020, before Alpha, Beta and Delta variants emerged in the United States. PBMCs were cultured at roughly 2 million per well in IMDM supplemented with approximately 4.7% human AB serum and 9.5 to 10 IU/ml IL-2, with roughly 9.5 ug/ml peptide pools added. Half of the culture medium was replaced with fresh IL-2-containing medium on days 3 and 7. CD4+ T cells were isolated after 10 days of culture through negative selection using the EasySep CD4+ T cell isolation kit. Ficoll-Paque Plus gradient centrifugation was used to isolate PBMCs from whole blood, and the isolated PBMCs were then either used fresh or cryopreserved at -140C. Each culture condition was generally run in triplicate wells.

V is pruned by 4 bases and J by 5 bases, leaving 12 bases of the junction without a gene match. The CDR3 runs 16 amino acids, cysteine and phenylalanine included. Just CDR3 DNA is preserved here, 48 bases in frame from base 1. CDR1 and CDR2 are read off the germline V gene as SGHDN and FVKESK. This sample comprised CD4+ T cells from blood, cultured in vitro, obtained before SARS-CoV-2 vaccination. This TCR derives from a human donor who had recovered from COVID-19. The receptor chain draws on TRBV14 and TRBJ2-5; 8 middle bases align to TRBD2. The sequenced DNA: TGTGCCAGCAGCCTCGGTATTGGCGGGGGGTTGGAGACCCAGTACTTC. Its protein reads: CASSLGIGGGLETQYF.